This TCR beta chain was profiled in a study of blood T cell repertoires in COVID-19. Study as a whole: Sites in the United States, Italy and Spain provided acute and convalescent COVID-19 samples.

Enrollment of patients from Seattle took place during active infection, with longitudinal follow-up. This table comes from immunoSEQ multiplex PCR, and its TCRdb copy is limited to in-frame clones, with some not included. The data contain around 460,000 clones, roughly 89% of them singletons. The sequence came from a man between 18 and 29 years old with COVID-19, enrolled during active disease. Source material: peripheral blood.

CDR3 nucleotides: TGTGCCAGCACCCTGGGCAGCACAGATACGCAGTATTTT. This translates into CASTLGSTDTQYF. The gene calls are TRBV6-5 and TRBJ2-3; D call uncertain. CDR1 is MNHEY, CDR2 SVGAGI, per germline. Deletions cut 7 bases from V and 0 bases from J, with 8 bases between. The CDR3 sequence is 13 residues long.